This entry lists 23 T cell receptor beta chains sequenced from one sample in a study of patients and donors after allogeneic stem cell transplantation. MiXCR, applied by TCRdb to the RT-PCR reads, yields one record per CDR3 protein. Among roughly 200,000 distinct CDR3 sequences listed, roughly 38% were seen once. The specimen was blood, either unsorted or a sorted T cell fraction (not recorded which). The receptors shown here come from a human donor who was either an allogeneic HSCT recipient or a stem cell or donor lymphocyte infusion donor (not recorded which). It is not recorded whose cells these are; they may come from a transplant donor.

This clonotype was detected only a few times. V is TRBV4-3 and J is TRBJ1-2; D is possibly TRBD1 (6 bases). This CDR3 has 14 amino acids. The V and J ends lost 6 bases and 8 bases respectively, with 19 bases between them. The germline gives CDR1 LGHNA, CDR2 YSLEER. CDR3 DNA sequence: TGCGCCAGCAGGGGTACAGGGACCTGGAGGGGCTACACCTTC. It translates to CASRGTGTWRGYTF.

This clonotype was recorded once. The J gene is TRBJ2-7, the V gene TRBV3-1; D may correspond to TRBD1 or TRBD2 (6 bases each). Trimming pared 7 bases from V and 3 bases from J, leaving 19 bases between. This CDR3 spans 15 amino acids. Looked up from germline, CDR1 is LGHDT and CDR2 is YNNKEL (reference sequence). In DNA form, the CDR3 reads TGTGCCAGCACCCAGGGGACTCCAGGCCTCTACGAGCAGTACTTC. Translated: CASTQGTPGLYEQYF.

The chain uses TRBV5-1 and TRBJ2-3, with 10 bases lining up with TRBD1. V trimming: 4 bases; J trimming: 2 bases; junction bases outside the gene matches: 13. CDR1 is SGHRS, CDR2 YFSETQ, per germline. The CDR3 is 18 residues long. CDR3 sequence reads: CASSLGQGPRPFTDTQYF. The DNA for the CDR3 is TGCGCCAGCAGCCTGGGACAGGGGCCCCGTCCCTTCACAGATACGCAGTATTTT.

V gene TRBV28 combines with J gene TRBJ2-5; maybe TRBD1 (5 bases). Germline V gene lookup returns CDR1 MDHEN and CDR2 SYDVKM. Trimming took off 3 bases at V and 2 bases at J, with 16 bases between the two ends. CDR3 length: 16 amino acids. The CDR3 spells CASSFVARGIQETQYF. The CDR3 bases are TGTGCCAGCAGTTTTGTGGCTAGGGGAATACAAGAGACCCAGTACTTC.

The V call is TRBV6-5, the J call TRBJ1-5, with 11 bases lining up with TRBD1. The germline V gene encodes CDR1 MNHEY and CDR2 SVGAGI. The CDR3 is made up of 16 amino acids. V shed 6 bases, J shed 4 bases, and the junction held 8 bases outside the gene matches. The CDR3 nucleotides are TGTGCCAGCAGACGCTTCGGGACAGGGGGTAATCAGCCCCAGCATTTT. It translates to CASRRFGTGGNQPQHF.

This clonotype was seen only a few times. This chain uses TRBV29-1 with TRBJ2-3; 8 bases are shared with TRBD1. CDR1 is SQVTM, CDR2 ANQGSEA, per germline. J lost 2 bases, V lost 6 bases, and 10 bases had no gene match. The CDR3 totals 15 residues. CDR3 amino acids: CSVRPPDRATDTQYF. CDR3 nucleotide sequence: TGCAGCGTCCGCCCCCCGGACAGGGCCACAGATACGCAGTATTTT.

This sequence joins TRBV20-1 and TRBJ2-1; TRBD2 aligns across 7 bases. Germline V gene data show CDR1 as DFQATT and CDR2 as SNEGSKA (reference sequence). The CDR3 spans 17 residues. V shed 2 bases and J 1 base; nucleotides not matched to a gene: 11. DNA of the CDR3: TGCAGTGCTAGAAAGATGGGAGCGGGGAGATCCTACAATGAGCAGTTCTTC. As protein: CSARKMGAGRSYNEQFF.

The chain employs TRBV24-1 and TRBJ1-4, with D possibly being TRBD1 (5 bases). V shed 4 bases and J shed 8 bases, with 16 bases lying between them. This CDR3 has 15 residues. Germline CDR1 reads KGHDR; CDR2 reads SFDVKD. The CDR3 nucleotides are TGTGCCACCAGTGACCCGCGGAGGGGTGGAGAAAAACTGTTTTTT. Translation: CATSDPRRGGEKLFF.

This clonotype was detected once. The V gene is TRBV5-5, the J gene TRBJ1-2; D ambiguous. The CDR3 has 14 residues. V was trimmed by 0 bases and J by 6 bases, leaving 12 bases between them. Germline CDR1 is SGHKS and CDR2 is YYEKEE (reference sequence). DNA for the CDR3: TGTGCCAGCAGCTTGGCTGCATTGAGGGATGGCTACACCTTC. This codes for CASSLAALRDGYTF.

This clonotype was counted a few times. The chain employs TRBV9 and TRBJ2-5; 7 bases align to TRBD1. Looked up from germline, CDR1 is SGDLS and CDR2 is YYNGEE. CDR3 length: 13 residues. J was trimmed by 7 bases and V by 3 bases; bases with no gene match: 6. The CDR3 spells CASSATGHSTQYF. DNA for the CDR3: TGTGCCAGCAGCGCGACAGGGCATTCGACCCAGTACTTC.

This clonotype was seen only a few times. The rearrangement joins TRBV11-2 to TRBJ1-4, with D uncertain. Trimming left V 11 bases short and J 0 bases short, with 13 bases between. Germline V gene sequence: CDR1 SGHAT, CDR2 FQNNGV. This CDR3 has 14 residues. Here the CDR3 reads CASRSAPTNEKLFF. The CDR3 DNA reads TGTGCCTCTAGGTCCGCCCCAACTAATGAAAAACTGTTTTTT.

This clonotype has a handful of counts. The chain employs TRBV5-1 and TRBJ1-4, with a weak D call TRBD1 (5 bases). The CDR3 spans 15 residues. V lost 6 bases and J 6 bases, leaving 18 bases between the germline ends. Germline loops: CDR1 SGHRS, CDR2 YFSETQ. CDR3 residues: CASTLTGQFDEKLFF. For the CDR3, the DNA is TGCGCCAGCACCCTTACCGGACAATTCGATGAAAAACTGTTTTTT.

This clonotype occurred a few times. The rearrangement links TRBV20-1 to TRBJ1-6; TRBD1 might be the D (5 bases). V lost 0 bases to trimming and J lost 13 bases, with 22 bases between them. This CDR3 is 16 amino acids long. CDR1 DFQATT and CDR2 SNEGSKA come from the germline V gene (reference sequence). The CDR3 loop is CSARDSHRLRWSPLHF. The CDR3 DNA reads as TGCAGTGCTAGAGATAGTCACAGGCTTAGGTGGTCGCCCCTCCACTTT.

This clonotype was observed a few times. The rearrangement uses TRBV2 and TRBJ2-5; either TRBD1 or TRBD2 may fit D (5 bases each). This CDR3 comprises 16 residues. V lost 6 bases, J lost 0 bases, and 17 bases lay in between. Germline CDR1 is SNHLY and CDR2 is FYNNEI. This CDR3 is CASRARMGEYQETQYF. CDR3 nucleotides: TGTGCCAGCAGGGCCAGAATGGGGGAATACCAAGAGACCCAGTACTTC. Full variable domain (outside the CDR3, taken from reference TRBV2 and TRBJ2-5): EPEVTQTPSHQVTQMGQEVILRCVPISNHLYFYWYRQILGQKVEFLVSFYNNEISEKSEIFDDQFSVERPDGSNFTLKIRSTKLEDSAMYFCASRARMGEYQETQYFGPGTRLLVL.

V gene TRBV7-6 combines with J gene TRBJ1-1; the D gene is possibly TRBD1 (5 bases). Germline CDR1 and CDR2: SGHVS and FNYEAQ. CDR3 length: 14 residues. V lost 1 base, J lost 4 bases, and 10 bases lay in between. The CDR3, as DNA: TGTGCCAGCAGCTTAGGGGGGAGAGTCACTGAAGCTTTCTTT. This encodes CASSLGGRVTEAFF. Full variable domain (outside the CDR3, taken from reference TRBV7-6 and TRBJ1-1): GAGVSQSPRYKVTKRGQDVALRCDPISGHVSLYWYRQALGQGPEFLTYFNYEAQQDKSGLPNDRFSAERPEGSISTLTIQRTEQRDSAMYRCASSLGGRVTEAFFGQGTRLTVV.

The V gene is TRBV10-3, the J gene TRBJ1-1; 8 positions agree with TRBD1. This CDR3 comprises 14 residues. Germline lookup yields CDR1 ENHRY and CDR2 SYGVKD. The J segment lost 6 bases and the V segment lost 6 bases, leaving 9 bases of the junction unmatched. CDR3 in DNA: TGTGCCATCAGGGGATCGGTACAGGGGGCTGAAGCTTTCTTT. Amino acids: CAIRGSVQGAEAFF.

In its sample, this clonotype was seen a few times. V is TRBV12-3 or TRBV12-4 and J is TRBJ2-3, with 8 bases identical to TRBD2. The CDR3 spans 15 residues. Unmatched junction bases numbered 5, after V lost 5 bases and J lost 1 base. The CDR3 sequence is CASSLGLARTDTQYF. CDR3 DNA: TGTGCCAGCAGTCTCGGACTAGCACGCACAGATACGCAGTATTTT.

The chain combines TRBV12-3 or TRBV12-4 with TRBJ1-1, with a possible D match to TRBD1 (6 bases). The CDR3 runs 15 residues. V was cut by 4 bases and J by 6 bases, with 18 bases left in between. In DNA form, the CDR3 reads TGTGCCAGCAGTTCCTTTGGGAGGGGGTTCGCTGAAGCTTTCTTT. It codes for CASSSFGRGFAEAFF.

The chain carries TRBV27 and TRBJ2-4; weak D call: TRBD2 (6 bases). This CDR3 comprises 14 residues. V was trimmed by 2 bases and J by 1 base, leaving 6 bases between them. Germline lookup yields CDR1 MNHEY and CDR2 SMNVEV (reference sequence). CDR3 loop: CASSLSGAKNIQYF. DNA for the CDR3: TGTGCCAGCAGTTTAAGCGGGGCCAAAAACATTCAGTACTTC.

The gene calls are TRBV12-3 or TRBV12-4 and TRBJ2-5; D is ambiguous. The CDR3 has 13 residues. V was clipped by 2 bases and J by 1 base, with 5 bases between them. Here the CDR3 reads CASSLTSQETQYF. CDR3 in DNA: TGTGCCAGCAGTTTAACTTCCCAAGAGACCCAGTACTTC.

CDR3 DNA: TGTGCCAGCAGCCAAGCAGGGTTGGGCACTGAAGCTTTCTTT. This codes for CASSQAGLGTEAFF. The V gene is TRBV4-2, the J gene TRBJ1-1; D may be TRBD1 (5 bases). CDR3 length equals 14 residues. V was clipped by 1 base and J by 4 bases, with 10 bases between them. The germline V gene encodes CDR1 LGHNA and CDR2 YNFKEQ.

The V and J genes are TRBV12-3 or TRBV12-4 and TRBJ1-1, with D unclear. V lost 1 base, J lost 8 bases, and 11 bases lay in between. The CDR3 contains 13 residues. In DNA, the CDR3 is TGTGCCAGCAGTTTAGGGGAATGGTGGGAAGCTTTCTTT. Amino acid sequence: CASSLGEWWEAFF.

The rearrangement joins TRBV10-3 to TRBJ1-1, with D unclear. V was pared by 6 bases and J by 0 bases, with 5 bases between. Germline lookup yields CDR1 ENHRY and CDR2 SYGVKD. This CDR3 has 12 amino acids. The CDR3 nucleotides are TGTGCCATCAGGGGAATGAACACTGAAGCTTTCTTT. It encodes CAIRGMNTEAFF.